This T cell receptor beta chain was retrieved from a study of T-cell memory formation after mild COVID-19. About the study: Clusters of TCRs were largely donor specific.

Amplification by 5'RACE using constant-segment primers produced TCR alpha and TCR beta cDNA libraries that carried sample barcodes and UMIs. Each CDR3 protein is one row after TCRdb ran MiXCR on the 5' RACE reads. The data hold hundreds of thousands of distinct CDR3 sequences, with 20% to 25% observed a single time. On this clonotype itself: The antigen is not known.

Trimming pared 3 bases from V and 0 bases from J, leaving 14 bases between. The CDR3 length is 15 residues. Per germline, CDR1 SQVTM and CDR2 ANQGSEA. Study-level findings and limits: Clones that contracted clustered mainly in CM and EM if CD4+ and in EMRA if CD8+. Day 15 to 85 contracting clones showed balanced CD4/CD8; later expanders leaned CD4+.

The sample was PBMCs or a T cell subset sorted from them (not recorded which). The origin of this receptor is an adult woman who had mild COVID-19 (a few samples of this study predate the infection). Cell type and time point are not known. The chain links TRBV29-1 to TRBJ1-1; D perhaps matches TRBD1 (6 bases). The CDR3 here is CSVDLGGVMNTEAFF. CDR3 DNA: TGCAGCGTTGACCTAGGGGGAGTTATGAACACTGAAGCTTTCTTT.